This TCR beta chain was captured in a study of T cells in Graves' hyperthyroidism and ophthalmopathy. On the study more broadly: Peripheral blood samples were taken at initial diagnosis, prior to any treatment. The study, taken as a whole, reports: Blood samples included most of the expanded thyroid clonotypes exceeding 0.001. The authors' 13 V-J model separated ophthalmopathy from stable hyperthyroidism.

From germline, CDR1 is KGHSH and CDR2 LQKENI. V lost 3 bases to trimming and J lost 4 bases, with 16 bases between them. The CDR3 runs to 15 residues. Each diagnosis was grounded in clinical symptoms, serum thyroxine and TRAb, thyroid ultrasound, and orbital computed tomography. The sample holds many counts of this clonotype. Antigen specificity is unknown. There were TCR beta CDR3 regions amplified from RNA transcripts. HTBI primers drove first-round RT-PCR of the TCR CDR3. TCRdb recomputed calls from the multiplex PCR reads with MiXCR, one row per CDR3 protein. The table includes over 350,000 distinct CDR3 sequences, about 15% detected once.

Sequenced input: blood. The chain is built from TRBV18 and TRBJ2-7, with D perhaps TRBD2 (7 bases). The clonotype was recovered from a man younger than 35 with Graves' ophthalmopathy. The CDR3 spells CASSPERGRGYEQYF. The CDR3, as DNA: TGTGCCAGCTCACCGGAGCGGGGCAGGGGTTACGAGCAGTACTTC.